Shown below are 8 T cell receptor beta chains from a single sample sequenced in a study of T cells in Graves' hyperthyroidism and ophthalmopathy. Amplified TCR beta CDR3 regions derived from RNA transcripts. An initial round of RT-PCR targeting the TCR CDR3 relied on the HTBI primer set. TCRdb fed the multiplex PCR reads into MiXCR, producing one record per CDR3 protein. The data contain some 700,000 distinct CDR3 sequences, around a sixth of them singletons. The sequenced material came from blood. Every receptor here comes from a man aged 45-65 years with Graves' hyperthyroidism.

This clonotype was seen a few times. The chain recombines TRBV14 with TRBJ2-1; D gene uncertain. This CDR3 has 16 residues. Germline loops: CDR1 SGHDN, CDR2 FVKESK. Trimming shortened V by 0 bases and J by 9 bases, and 18 bases separated the two germline ends. CDR3 nucleotide sequence: TGTGCCAGCAGCCAAGATCCCTCACGCAGTTGGCCTGAGCAGTTCTTC. Its translation is CASSQDPSRSWPEQFF.

This clonotype has just a few counts. The gene calls are TRBV4-3 and TRBJ2-2; D might be TRBD1 or TRBD2, each matching 5 bases. Trimming stripped 0 bases from V and 0 bases from J, with 14 bases between. The germline gives CDR1 LGHNA, CDR2 YSLEER. The CDR3 has 18 residues. CDR3 sequence reads: CASSQEGRGAANTGELFF. The CDR3 region has the DNA TGCGCCAGCAGCCAAGAAGGGAGAGGGGCCGCGAACACCGGGGAGCTGTTTTTT.

This clonotype occurred a few times. V and J are TRBV10-3 and TRBJ2-7; 14 bases fit TRBD2. Germline V gene lookup returns CDR1 ENHRY and CDR2 SYGVKD. The CDR3 is made up of 13 amino acids. V lost 11 bases, J lost 7 bases, and 7 bases stayed unmatched. The CDR3 nucleotides are TGTGCCCTTGGGACTAGCGGGAGTGGGGAGCAGTACTTC. It translates to CALGTSGSGEQYF.

This clonotype was seen a handful of times. CDR3 DNA: TGTGCCAGCAGCGCGACTAACAGGGGGAACTACGAGCAGTACTTC. It yields the protein CASSATNRGNYEQYF. The V gene is TRBV3-1, the J gene TRBJ2-7; 8 bases align to TRBD1. V shed 5 bases, J shed 3 bases, and the junction held 9 bases outside the gene matches. The CDR3 has 15 residues. The germline CDR1 and CDR2 sequences are LGHDT and YNNKEL (reference sequence).

The rearrangement joins TRBV29-1 to TRBJ2-7, with a tentative D call TRBD2 (5 bases). The germline V gene encodes CDR1 SQVTM and CDR2 ANQGSEA. V lost 0 bases and J 3 bases, leaving 12 bases between the germline ends. The CDR3 totals 14 residues. CDR3 in DNA: TGCAGCGTTGAAGATGCGGACGGGATCTACGAGCAGTACTTC. The encoded protein is CSVEDADGIYEQYF.

This clonotype was seen many times. The chain has TRBV5-6 and TRBJ1-1; a possible D gene is TRBD1 (5 bases). The CDR3 contains 14 residues. Trimming cost V 4 bases and J 8 bases, with 18 bases left between them. Per the germline V gene, CDR1 is SGHDT and CDR2 is YYEEEE. CDR3 sequence: CASSRRAWGEEAFF. DNA for the CDR3: TGTGCCAGCAGCAGACGGGCCTGGGGGGAAGAAGCTTTCTTT.

This clonotype was counted only a few times. The CDR3 here is CSARVSGRDSYEQYF. The CDR3 coding sequence is TGCAGTGCTAGAGTTTCAGGCCGGGACTCCTACGAGCAGTACTTC. The chain employs TRBV20-1 and TRBJ2-7; D possibly corresponds to TRBD2 (5 bases). This CDR3 region has 15 residues. Germline V gene sequence: CDR1 DFQATT, CDR2 SNEGSKA (reference sequence). The ends were cut back, 1 base at V and 0 bases at J, with 13 bases in the middle.

This clonotype came up many times. DNA of the CDR3: TGTGCCAGCAGGCCGGGACCCATGAACACTGAAGCTTTCTTT. Amino acids: CASRPGPMNTEAFF. This chain links TRBV6-1 with TRBJ1-1; the D gene is possibly TRBD1 (5 bases). The V gene's germline CDR1 is MNHNS and CDR2 SASEGT. Trimming shortened V by 6 bases and J by 0 bases, and 11 bases separated the two germline ends. The CDR3 spans 14 residues.